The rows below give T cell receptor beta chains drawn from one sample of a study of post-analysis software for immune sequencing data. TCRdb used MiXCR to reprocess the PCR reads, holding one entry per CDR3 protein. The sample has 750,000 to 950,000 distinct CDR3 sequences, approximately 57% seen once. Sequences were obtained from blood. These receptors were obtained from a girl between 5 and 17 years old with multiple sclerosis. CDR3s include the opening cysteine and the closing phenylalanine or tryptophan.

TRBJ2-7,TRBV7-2,CASSLGRDPRSYEQYF
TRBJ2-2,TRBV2,CASSDRRNTGELFF
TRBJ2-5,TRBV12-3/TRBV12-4,CASSWRGRGSETRYF
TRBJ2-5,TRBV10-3,CAIRAGAGRPETQYF
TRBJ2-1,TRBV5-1,CASSLGPGSSYNEQFF
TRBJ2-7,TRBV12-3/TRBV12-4,CASGLGVSGNPYEQYF
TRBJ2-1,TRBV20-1,CSAKFPGGGDEQFF
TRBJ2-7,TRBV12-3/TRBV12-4,CASSAQAGAGSTYEQYF
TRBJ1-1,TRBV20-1,CSAAGPMNTEAFF
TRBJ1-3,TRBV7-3,CDSRFSGNTIYF
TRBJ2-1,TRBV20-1,CSALAWASGLYSYNEQFF
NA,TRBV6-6,CASTAGVQETQYF
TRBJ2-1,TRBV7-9,CASSSPGLQGFF
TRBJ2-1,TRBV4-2,CASSQETYSSSYNEQFF
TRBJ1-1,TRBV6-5,CASSYSIARSNTEAFF
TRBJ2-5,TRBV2,CASNFGTGSETQYF
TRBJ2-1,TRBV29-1,CSVRLQRGGNEQFF
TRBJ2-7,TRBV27,CASSLLTGEQYF
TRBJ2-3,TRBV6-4,CASSDGLAGSGTDTQYF
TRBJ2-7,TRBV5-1,CASSFRTETYEQYF
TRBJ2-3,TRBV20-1,CSARWQSTSTDTQYF
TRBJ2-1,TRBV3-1,CASSPTPPYNEQFF